This T cell receptor beta chain was captured by sequencing in a study of T cell repertoires in cytomegalovirus infection. Study details: Shared public TCR beta signatures pointed to both CMV infection and a matching HLA type.

TCRdb re-called the reads with MiXCR, one entry per CDR3 protein. Seen here are 630,000 or so distinct CDR3 sequences, 24% observed once, and the top ten hold around 7.6%. The sequencing input was CD8+ T cells from PBMCs. This receptor was taken from a human donor in good health (CMV status not recorded). Some clones in this sample may be carry-over from other donors' samples.

Written as DNA, the CDR3 is TGCAGTGCTAGAGATGAAGGGGCCGAAACTTATAGCAATCAGCCCCAGCATTTT. Amino acid sequence: CSARDEGAETYSNQPQHF. The chain uses TRBV20-1 and TRBJ1-5, with D perhaps matching TRBD1 (5 bases). V lost 0 bases and J lost 0, with 18 bases in between. The CDR3 covers 18 residues. Germline V CDR1 and CDR2: DFQATT, SNEGSKA (reference sequence).